Presented here are 8 T cell receptor beta chains from one specimen sequenced in a study of radiotherapy plus CTLA-4 blockade in lung cancer. Data came from immunoSEQ multiplex PCR; TCRdb stores just in-frame clones and leaves some out. The repertoire holds about 99,000 clones, with almost 90% as singletons. The material was peripheral blood, obtained from a patient treated with radiotherapy plus ipilimumab. These receptors came from a human donor with non-small cell lung cancer that progressed on radiotherapy plus ipilimumab.

The J gene is TRBJ2-7, the V gene TRBV27, with a tentative D call TRBD2 (5 bases). Trimming took 4 bases from V and 2 from J, leaving 9 bases between them. There are 13 residues in the CDR3. Germline V CDR1 and CDR2: MNHEY, SMNVEV (reference sequence). The CDR3 protein is CASSWTGTYEQYF. The CDR3 region has the DNA TGTGCCAGCAGTTGGACGGGGACCTACGAGCAGTACTTC.

This clone occurred a few times. The chain employs TRBV12-5 and TRBJ2-7, with TRBD2 identical over 10 bases. V lost 5 bases to trimming and J lost 7 bases; unmatched junction nucleotides: 11. Germline V gene data show CDR1 as LGHNT and CDR2 as FRNRAP. CDR3 length equals 15 residues. Here the CDR3 DNA reads TGTGCTAGTGGTCGCGGACTAGCGGACCCCTTGGAGCAGTACTTC. Translating gives CASGRGLADPLEQYF.

The chain employs TRBV4-2 and TRBJ2-1; D ambiguous. V shed 4 bases and J shed 0 bases, with 16 bases lying between them. CDR1 and CDR2 from the germline V gene are LGHNA and YNFKEQ. The CDR3 has 17 amino acids. CDR3: CASSPSVRQSSYNEQFF. CDR3 in DNA: TGTGCCAGCAGCCCCTCAGTTCGGCAGAGCTCCTACAATGAGCAGTTCTTC.

Details on this clone: This CDR3 is also generated by other DNA sequences in the sample. DNA of the CDR3: TGTGCCAGCTCACCACCGAAGGACCGGGGGACTGAAGCTTTCTTT. This codes for CASSPPKDRGTEAFF. The chain joins TRBV18 to TRBJ1-1, with D perhaps TRBD1 (5 bases). V was trimmed by 0 bases and J by 5 bases, leaving 13 bases between them. The CDR3 runs 15 residues. Germline V gene lookup returns CDR1 KGHSH and CDR2 LQKENI. The full variable domain, rest sourced from reference TRBV18 and TRBJ1-1, is NAGVMQNPRHLVRRRGQEARLRCSPMKGHSHVYWYRQLPEEGLKFMVYLQKENIIDESGMPKERFSAEFPKEGPSILRIQQVVRGDSAAYFCASSPPKDRGTEAFFGQGTRLTVV.

This clone was observed once. V gene TRBV6-1 combines with J gene TRBJ2-7, with D unresolved. From germline, CDR1 is MNHNS and CDR2 SASEGT. V gave up 3 bases and J gave up 3 bases, with 3 bases separating them. The CDR3 is made up of 11 amino acids. CDR3 loop: CASSDNYEQYF. In DNA, the CDR3 is TGTGCCAGCAGTGACAACTACGAGCAGTACTTC.

The rearrangement joins TRBV5-4 to TRBJ2-1; tentative D call: TRBD2 (6 bases). CDR1 is SGHNT and CDR2 is YYREEE in the germline V gene (reference sequence). The CDR3 has 17 residues. V was pared by 3 bases and J by 6 bases, with 22 bases between. DNA for the CDR3: TGTGCCAGCAGCTCAGGATATAGCGGCCGATTAGGCAATGAGCAGTTCTTC. Encoded protein: CASSSGYSGRLGNEQFF.

V usage is TRBV9 and J usage is TRBJ2-1; no reliable D call. The V gene's germline CDR1 is SGDLS and CDR2 YYNGEE. Between the trimmed V and J ends, which lost 4 bases and 5 bases, there was a span of 10 bases. The CDR3 spans 13 residues. CDR3: CASSSPAHNEQFF. Here the CDR3 DNA reads TGTGCCAGCAGCTCCCCGGCCCACAATGAGCAGTTCTTC.

DNA of the CDR3: TGTGCCAGCAGCTCGCTAGCGGGAGCCGAGCAGTACTTC. Its protein is CASSSLAGAEQYF. The chain recombines TRBV7-9 with TRBJ2-7; 10 bases are shared with TRBD2. The CDR3 is 13 residues long. V gave up 4 bases and J gave up 6 bases; unmatched junction bases: 3. Per the germline V gene, CDR1 is SEHNR and CDR2 is FQNEAQ (reference sequence).